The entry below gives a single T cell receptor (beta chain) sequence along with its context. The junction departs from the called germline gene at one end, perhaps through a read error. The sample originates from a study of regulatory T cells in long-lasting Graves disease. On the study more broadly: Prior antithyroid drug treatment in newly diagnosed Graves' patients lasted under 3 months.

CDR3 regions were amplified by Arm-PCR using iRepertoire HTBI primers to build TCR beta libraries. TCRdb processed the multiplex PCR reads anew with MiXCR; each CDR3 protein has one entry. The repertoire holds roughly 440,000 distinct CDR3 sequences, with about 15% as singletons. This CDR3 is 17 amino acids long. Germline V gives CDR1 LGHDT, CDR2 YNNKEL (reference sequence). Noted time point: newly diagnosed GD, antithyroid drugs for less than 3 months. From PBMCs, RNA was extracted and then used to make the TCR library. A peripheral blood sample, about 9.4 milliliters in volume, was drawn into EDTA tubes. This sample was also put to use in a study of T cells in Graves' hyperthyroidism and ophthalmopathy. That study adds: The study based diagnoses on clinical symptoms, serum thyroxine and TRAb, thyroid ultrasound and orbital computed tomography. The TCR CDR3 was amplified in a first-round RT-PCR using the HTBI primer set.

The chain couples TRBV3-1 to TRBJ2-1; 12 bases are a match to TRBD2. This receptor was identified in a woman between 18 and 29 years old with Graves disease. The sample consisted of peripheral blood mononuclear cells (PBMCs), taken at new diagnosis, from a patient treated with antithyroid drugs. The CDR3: CASSQETSGRTYNKQFF. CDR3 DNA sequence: TGTGCCAGCAGCCAAGAGACTAGCGGGAGAACTTACAATAAGCAGTTCTTC.